This T cell receptor (beta chain) was retrieved from a study of regulatory T cells in long-lasting Graves disease. Study-wide points: New patients shared fewer public clonotypes (around 980) than persistent patients did (around 2,700). Patients with persistent Graves' had lower TCR diversity than newly diagnosed patients.

Time point specified: persistent/refractory GD, antithyroid drugs over 5 years with positive TRAb. The TCR library was made from RNA that had been extracted from PBMCs in TRIzol. The patients included were those that came from an endocrinology department in Xi'an, China. A few counts support this clonotype. As yet, its antigen is unknown. iRepertoire HTBI primers and Arm-PCR of CDR3 regions built TCR beta libraries. A single record per CDR3 protein comes from TCRdb applying MiXCR to the multiplex PCR reads. The sample gives approximately 380,000 distinct CDR3 sequences, less than 25% of which show up once; roughly 20% is in the top ten. Germline V gene data show CDR1 as SGHTA and CDR2 as FQGNSA. The CDR3 spans 15 residues. V gave up 1 base and J gave up 0 bases, with 9 bases separating them.

V gene TRBV7-2 combines with J gene TRBJ1-1; D call uncertain. The sequence came from a female donor with Graves disease. The input for sequencing was peripheral blood mononuclear cells (PBMCs), taken when the disease was refractory, from a patient treated with antithyroid drugs. The CDR3 protein is CASSLVPGMNTEAFF. The CDR3, as DNA: TGTGCCAGCAGCTTAGTTCCGGGGATGAACACTGAAGCTTTCTTT.